This is a list of T cell receptor beta chains from one sample in a study of blood T cells in healthy people across ages. TCRdb passed the 5' RACE reads through MiXCR, listing each CDR3 protein once. Of 1.5 million to 2 million distinct CDR3 sequences in the sample, under 30% are singletons; the top ten hold roughly 8%. Sequenced material: blood. These receptors originate from a woman in her 30s in good health. Both conserved end residues are part of each CDR3. Fields, in order: clone size, D gene, J gene, V gene, CDR3 protein, CDR3 DNA. A D gene is named only where the DNA matches it firmly. Only some rows state a clone size, as once, few, many or a class for expanded clones.

>-|-|TRBJ1-2|TRBV28
CASSFFGRGGTYGYTF
TGTGCCAGCAGTTTCTTCGGACGGGGAGGAACCTATGGCTACACCTTC
>many|-|TRBJ1-2|TRBV28
CATQGFYGYTF
TGTGCCACCCAGGGGTTTTATGGCTACACCTTC
>-|-|TRBJ1-2|TRBV6-5
CASSYTGQNYGYTF
TGTGCCAGCAGTTACACTGGACAAAACTATGGCTACACCTTC
>-|TRBD2|TRBJ2-7|TRBV12-3/TRBV12-4
CASSAGRGHEQYF
TGTGCCAGCAGTGCGGGGAGGGGCCACGAGCAGTACTTC
>many|-|TRBJ1-1|TRBV29-1
CSVDHGRMNTEAFF
TGCAGCGTTGACCACGGGAGAATGAACACTGAAGCTTTCTTT
>-|-|TRBJ1-2|TRBV5-1
CASSRDGRNYGYTF
TGCGCCAGCAGCCGTGACGGACGGAACTATGGCTACACCTTC
>-|-|TRBJ2-3|TRBV7-2
CASSLADPDTQYF
TGTGCCAGCAGCTTAGCGGACCCAGATACGCAGTATTTT
>-|-|TRBJ2-3|TRBV7-2
CASSTLGPGTQYF
TGTGCCAGCAGCACTCTGGGACCGGGTACGCAGTATTTT
>-|-|TRBJ1-2|TRBV25-1
CASSESGSIYGYTF
TGTGCCAGCAGTGAAAGCGGGTCCATCTATGGCTACACCTTC
>-|-|TRBJ1-4|TRBV7-8
CASSLFSIRAPNEKLFF
TGTGCCAGCAGCCTTTTCTCCATTAGGGCCCCTAATGAAAAACTGTTTTTT
>-|TRBD2|TRBJ2-3|TRBV5-1
CASSLGTRSDTQYF
TGCGCCAGCAGCTTGGGGACTAGATCAGATACGCAGTATTTT
>once|-|TRBJ2-1|TRBV20-1
CSAKMTAVSYNERFF
TGCAGTGCTAAAATGACAGCTGTGTCCTACAATGAGCGGTTCTTC
>-|TRBD2|TRBJ2-1|TRBV24-1
CATSDDGRPYNEQFF
TGTGCCACCAGTGATGACGGGAGGCCTTACAATGAGCAGTTCTTC
>-|TRBD2|TRBJ2-5|TRBV2
CASSEGLAGGVSNNEQYF
TGTGCCAGCAGTGAGGGACTAGCGGGAGGGGTTTCGAACAATGAGCAGTACTTC
>few|-|TRBJ2-1|TRBV6-2/TRBV6-3
CASSYSIVGEQFF
TGTGCCAGCAGTTACTCGATCGTGGGGGAACAGTTCTTC
>many|TRBD1|TRBJ1-2|TRBV20-1
CSATLTGGDGYTF
TGCAGTGCCACGCTTACAGGGGGCGATGGCTACACCTTC
>-|-|TRBJ2-1|TRBV6-5
CASSYSNRGPTGSRNEQFF
TGTGCCAGCAGTTACTCAAACAGAGGCCCCACAGGGTCAAGGAATGAGCAGTTCTTC
>-|TRBD2|TRBJ2-1|TRBV24-1
CATSDSSGAGNEQFF
TGTGCCACCAGTGATTCATCGGGAGCGGGGAATGAGCAGTTCTTC
>-|TRBD1|TRBJ1-2|TRBV20-1
CSVTQGTANYGYTF
TGCAGTGTTACTCAGGGGACAGCTAACTATGGCTACACCTTC
>few|-|TRBJ1-6|TRBV5-1
CASSGDRRNSPLHF
TGCGCCAGCAGCGGCGACAGAAGGAATTCACCCCTCCACTTT
>-|-|TRBJ1-6|TRBV7-9
CASKQQGGNSPLHF
TGTGCCAGCAAACAGCAGGGCGGTAATTCACCCCTCCACTTT
>few|-|TRBJ2-3|TRBV3-1
CASSPPGVEDTQYF
TGTGCCAGCAGCCCCCCGGGGGTGGAGGATACGCAGTATTTT
>few|TRBD2|TRBJ2-4|TRBV28
CASSLRGAGGLAKNIQYF
TGTGCCAGCAGTTTACGCGGTGCGGGGGGGCTAGCCAAAAACATTCAGTACTTC
>-|-|TRBJ1-1|TRBV29-1
CSVGRELNTEAFF
TGCAGCGTTGGTCGGGAGTTGAACACTGAAGCTTTCTTT
>many|-|TRBJ2-5|TRBV20-1
CSASVPTQETQYF
TGCAGTGCTAGCGTCCCTACCCAAGAGACCCAGTACTTC
>many|TRBD2|TRBJ2-7|TRBV20-1
CSARTSARTYEQYF
TGCAGTGCGAGAACTAGCGCCCGTACCTACGAGCAGTACTTC
>-|TRBD2|TRBJ2-1|TRBV14
CASSQVAGGLREQFF
TGTGCCAGCAGCCAGGTAGCGGGGGGGCTTCGTGAGCAGTTCTTC
>-|-|TRBJ2-3|TRBV4-3
CASSQEERGADTQYF
TGCGCCAGCAGCCAAGAGGAGAGGGGGGCAGATACGCAGTATTTT
>few|TRBD1|TRBJ1-5|TRBV20-1
CSAGGQGNQPQHF
TGCAGTGCTGGGGGACAGGGGAACCAGCCCCAGCATTTT
>-|-|TRBJ2-7|TRBV12-3/TRBV12-4
CASSLRFGAPHEQYF
TGTGCCAGCAGTTTAAGATTTGGGGCCCCCCACGAGCAGTACTTC
>-|TRBD2|TRBJ2-7|TRBV12-3/TRBV12-4
CASSLTWLAGEVHEQYF
TGTGCCAGCAGTTTAACTTGGCTAGCGGGAGAGGTCCACGAGCAGTACTTC
>-|-|TRBJ1-2|TRBV7-2
CASSSAVVGYTF
TGTGCCAGCAGCTCCGCGGTGGTCGGCTACACCTTC
>few|TRBD1|TRBJ2-1|TRBV7-2
CASSLMPTGYNEQFF
TGTGCCAGCAGCTTAATGCCGACAGGGTACAATGAGCAGTTCTTC
>many|TRBD1|TRBJ2-7|TRBV6-6
CASRGPGQPSEQYF
TGTGCCAGCAGGGGGCCGGGACAGCCCTCAGAGCAGTACTTC
>many|-|TRBJ2-7|TRBV7-2
CASRHGAGAPEQYF
TGTGCCAGCAGGCACGGGGCGGGCGCGCCCGAGCAGTACTTC
>-|TRBD2|TRBJ2-5|TRBV4-3
CASSQDSTSGRARETQYF
TGCGCCAGCAGCCAAGATTCGACTAGCGGGAGGGCCCGAGAGACCCAGTACTTC
>few|-|TRBJ2-7|TRBV28
CASTSDTYRNEQYF
TGTGCCAGCACTAGCGACACGTACCGCAACGAGCAGTACTTC
>-|TRBD1|TRBJ1-2|TRBV3-1
CASSQDPGQGETSGYTF
TGTGCCAGCAGCCAAGATCCGGGACAGGGAGAAACTTCTGGCTACACCTTC
>-|-|TRBJ2-1|TRBV2
CASREADGNEQFF
TGTGCCAGCAGGGAAGCGGACGGAAATGAGCAGTTCTTC
>-|-|TRBJ1-6|TRBV5-5
CASSLITVNSPLHF
TGTGCCAGCAGCTTGATAACGGTTAATTCACCCCTCCACTTT
>-|TRBD1|TRBJ2-1|TRBV4-2
CASSQDGRGPLYNEQFF
TGTGCCAGCAGCCAAGATGGCAGGGGGCCCCTCTACAATGAGCAGTTCTTC
>-|TRBD2|TRBJ2-7|TRBV7-8
CASSLEGLAGLKQYF
TGTGCCAGCAGCTTAGAGGGACTAGCGGGATTGAAGCAGTACTTC
>few|TRBD2|TRBJ2-7|TRBV20-1
CSASGGELSYEQYF
TGCAGTGCTAGCGGGGGGGAACTTTCCTACGAGCAGTACTTC
>few|TRBD2|TRBJ2-5|TRBV20-1
CSVMSPGLAGEGTQYF
TGCAGTGTCATGTCTCCGGGACTAGCGGGAGAGGGGACCCAGTACTTC
>-|TRBD2|TRBJ2-1|TRBV23-1
CAYPGQLAGGPEQFF
TGCGCCTACCCCGGCCAACTAGCGGGAGGGCCTGAGCAGTTCTTC
>few|-|TRBJ2-3|TRBV20-1
CSARHLAEYTDTQYF
TGCAGTGCTAGACACTTAGCGGAATACACAGATACGCAGTATTTT
>many|-|TRBJ2-1|TRBV27
CASSLRLVMGNEQFF
TGTGCCAGCAGTCTAAGGCTAGTAATGGGCAATGAGCAGTTCTTC
>few|-|TRBJ2-1|TRBV7-2
CASSSLGSMDNEQFF
TGTGCCAGCAGCTCATTAGGTTCCATGGACAATGAGCAGTTCTTC
>few|TRBD1|TRBJ2-6|TRBV28
CASSPSTGAYSGANVLTF
TGTGCCAGCAGCCCTAGTACAGGGGCTTACTCTGGGGCCAACGTCCTGACTTTC
>-|TRBD2|TRBJ2-1|TRBV9
CASSALNGRALGNEQFF
TGTGCCAGCAGCGCCCTAAACGGGAGGGCCTTGGGCAATGAGCAGTTCTTC
>-|TRBD1|TRBJ1-1|TRBV12-3/TRBV12-4
CASSLDPRGHTEAFF
TGTGCCAGCAGTCTAGACCCCAGGGGGCACACTGAAGCTTTCTTT
>-|TRBD2|TRBJ2-5|TRBV29-1
CSVIGLAGGRETQYF
TGCAGCGTCATCGGACTAGCGGGAGGGCGGGAGACCCAGTACTTC
>-|TRBD2|TRBJ2-3|TRBV5-1
CAGSVRLAGGMIRRDTQYF
TGCGCCGGCAGCGTCCGACTAGCGGGGGGAATGATAAGGCGAGATACGCAGTATTTT